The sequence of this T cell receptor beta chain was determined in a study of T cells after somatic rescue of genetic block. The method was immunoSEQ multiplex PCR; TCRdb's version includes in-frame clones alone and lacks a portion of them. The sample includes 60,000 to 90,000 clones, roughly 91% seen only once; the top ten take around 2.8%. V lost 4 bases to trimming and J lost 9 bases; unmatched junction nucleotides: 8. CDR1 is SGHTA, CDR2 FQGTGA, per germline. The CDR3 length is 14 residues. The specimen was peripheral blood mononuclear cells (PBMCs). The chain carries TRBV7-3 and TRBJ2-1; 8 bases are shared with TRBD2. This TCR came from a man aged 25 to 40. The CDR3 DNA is TGTGCCAGCAGCTCCGCGGGGGGCCTGGGTGAGCAGTTCTTC. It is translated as CASSSAGGLGEQFF.